The 21 T cell receptor beta chains listed next were all sequenced from one sample in a study of OX40 agonist ivuxolimab in advanced cancers. The repertoire was sequenced with immunoSEQ multiplex PCR; TCRdb's copy has only in-frame clones and lacks some. The data hold roughly 90,000 clones, with approximately 85% observed a single time. The input for sequencing was CD4+ or CD8+ T cells sorted from blood, taken in a trial of the OX40 agonist ivuxolimab. All receptors come from an adult with an advanced solid tumor such as melanoma, head and neck, liver or kidney cancer.

V and J are TRBV28 and TRBJ2-7; D is perhaps TRBD1 (6 bases). Germline lookup yields CDR1 MDHEN and CDR2 SYDVKM. V lost 5 bases to trimming and J lost 6 bases, with 17 bases between them. The CDR3 loop spans 14 amino acids. The CDR3 sequence is CASSPGTLPGEQYF. CDR3 sequence (DNA): TGTGCCAGCAGTCCCGGGACACTCCCCGGCGAGCAGTACTTC.

The CDR3 DNA reads TGTGCCAGCAGTCCAAGGACAGGGGGCTCCTACGAGCAGTACGTC. It translates to CASSPRTGGSYEQYV. The chain is built from TRBV28 and TRBJ2-7; TRBD1 matches 10 bases. There are 15 residues in the CDR3. Germline CDR1 and CDR2: MDHEN and SYDVKM. V gave up 5 bases and J gave up 0 bases; unmatched junction bases: 4.

The chain has TRBV19 and TRBJ1-1; D is perhaps TRBD1 (5 bases). Germline values: CDR1 LNHDA, CDR2 SQIVND (reference sequence). V dropped 2 bases and J dropped 5 bases, with 9 bases sitting between them. This CDR3 has 13 amino acids. The CDR3 DNA reads as TGTGCCAGTAGTATATTCCGGGGGACTGAAGCTTTCTTT. The encoded protein is CASSIFRGTEAFF.

The rearrangement links TRBV27 to TRBJ1-1; tentative D call: TRBD1 (6 bases). The CDR3 runs to 16 residues. V was clipped by 2 bases and J by 0 bases, with 13 bases between them. Germline V gives CDR1 MNHEY, CDR2 SMNVEV (reference sequence). CDR3 DNA sequence: TGTGCCAGCAGTTTAGACAGGACACCGATGAACACTGAAGCTTTCTTT. Residues: CASSLDRTPMNTEAFF.

The chain carries TRBV19 and TRBJ1-5; TRBD1 is a possible D gene (5 bases). This CDR3 has 15 residues. Deletions cut 1 base from V and 4 bases from J, with 11 bases between. The germline CDR1 and CDR2 sequences are LNHDA and SQIVND (reference sequence). The CDR3 sequence is CASSIVGDKNQPQHF. DNA of the CDR3: TGTGCCAGTAGTATAGTAGGGGATAAAAATCAGCCCCAGCATTTT.

CDR3 DNA: TGTGCCAGCAGCACCCGACACCAAGATACGCAGTATTTT. Translation: CASSTRHQDTQYF. The chain couples TRBV11-2 to TRBJ2-3; D uncertain. Germline lookup yields CDR1 SGHAT and CDR2 FQNNGV. The CDR3 has 13 residues. The ends were cut back, 5 bases at V and 5 bases at J, with 11 bases in the middle.

V gene TRBV7-9 combines with J gene TRBJ2-7, with 8 bases that match TRBD1. Trimming removed 6 bases from V and 2 bases from J; junction bases left unmatched: 9. The CDR3 is 15 residues long. From germline, CDR1 is SEHNR and CDR2 FQNEAQ (reference sequence). The CDR3 region has the DNA TGTGCCAGCAGGAGGCGGACAGGGAGTGCCTACGAGCAGTACTTC. Translated: CASRRRTGSAYEQYF.

The chain carries TRBV2 and TRBJ2-5, with D possibly TRBD1 on 5 matching bases. This CDR3 has 15 amino acids. V was pared by 5 bases and J by 2 bases, with 15 bases between. Germline V gene lookup returns CDR1 SNHLY and CDR2 FYNNEI. CDR3 region: CASSSITGKQETQYF. The CDR3 DNA is TGTGCCAGCAGTTCAATAACAGGAAAGCAAGAGACCCAGTACTTC.

V is TRBV2 and J is TRBJ2-1, with 8 bases matching TRBD1. This CDR3 comprises 15 residues. Germline CDR1 SNHLY, CDR2 FYNNEI. J gave up 5 bases and V 4 bases, and 7 bases lay outside the gene matches. This CDR3 reads CASSGTGGPHNEQFF. CDR3 in DNA: TGTGCCAGCAGTGGAACAGGGGGTCCCCACAATGAGCAGTTCTTC.

This clone was seen only a few times. V gene TRBV2 combines with J gene TRBJ1-1; D possibly corresponds to TRBD1 (5 bases). V was shortened by 7 bases and J by 0 bases, with 9 bases between the two germline ends. CDR3 length equals 13 residues. Germline values: CDR1 SNHLY, CDR2 FYNNEI. The CDR3 reads CASMTDMNTEAFF. CDR3 bases: TGTGCCAGCATGACAGATATGAACACTGAAGCTTTCTTT.

The chain combines TRBV5-1 with TRBJ2-2, with a weak D call TRBD2 (7 bases). This CDR3 is 14 amino acids long. V was pared by 1 base and J by 6 bases, with 10 bases between. Germline CDR1 SGHRS, CDR2 YFSETQ. The CDR3 sequence: CASSLQGGAGELFF. The CDR3 nucleotides read TGCGCCAGCAGCTTGCAAGGGGGGGCCGGGGAGCTGTTTTTT.

The rearrangement uses TRBV6-1 and TRBJ1-1; unclear D gene. With 7 bases removed from V and 4 bases from J, the gap between germline ends came to 13 bases. Germline V lookup: CDR1 MNHNS, CDR2 SASEGT. CDR3 length equals 13 residues. The CDR3, as DNA: TGTGCCAGCACCGGACCCCCCCCCACTGAAGCTTTCTTT. It codes for CASTGPPPTEAFF.

This chain links TRBV6-6 with TRBJ2-2; D remains ambiguous. CDR3 size: 14 residues. V was clipped by 3 bases and J by 0 bases, with 5 bases between them. Germline V gives CDR1 MNHNY, CDR2 SVGAGI (reference sequence). CDR3 region: CASSYGANTGELFF. CDR3 in DNA: TGTGCCAGCAGTTATGGGGCGAACACCGGGGAGCTGTTTTTT.

The chain uses TRBV6-5 and TRBJ1-5; D is perhaps TRBD1 (6 bases). Germline CDR1 MNHEY, CDR2 SVGAGI. The CDR3 has 13 residues. The V and J ends lost 6 bases and 5 bases respectively, with 11 bases between them. In DNA form, the CDR3 reads TGTGCCAGCAGCACAGGGCCCTATCAGCCCCAGCATTTT. Its translation: CASSTGPYQPQHF.

The V and J genes are TRBV5-1 and TRBJ1-4, with TRBD1 as a possible D gene (5 bases). The length of the CDR3 is 13 residues. V lost 2 bases and J 8 bases, leaving 10 bases between the germline ends. Germline-derived CDR1 and CDR2 are SGHRS and YFSETQ. The CDR3, as DNA: TGCGCCAGCAGCTTCGGCAGGGACGAAAAACTGTTTTTT. It codes for CASSFGRDEKLFF.

The chain has TRBV29-1 and TRBJ1-2, with D perhaps matching TRBD1 (5 bases). The V end was cut by 6 bases, the J end by 2 bases, with 19 bases between. CDR1 is SQVTM, CDR2 ANQGSEA, per germline. The CDR3 covers 15 residues. The CDR3 reads CSVSDRKGRNYGYTF. Written as DNA, the CDR3 is TGCAGCGTCTCAGACAGAAAGGGACGAAACTATGGCTACACCTTC.

The chain uses TRBV10-3 and TRBJ2-1; 9 bases match TRBD1. Trimming at V came to 6 bases and at J to 7 bases, leaving 7 bases not matched to a gene. Germline V lookup: CDR1 ENHRY, CDR2 SYGVKD. CDR3 length equals 14 residues. CDR3 residues: CAIRRQGDWNEQFF. In DNA form, the CDR3 reads TGTGCCATCAGGCGACAGGGGGATTGGAATGAGCAGTTCTTC.

This chain links TRBV5-4 with TRBJ2-5; no definite D call. There are 15 residues in the CDR3. The germline V gene has CDR1 SGHNT and CDR2 YYREEE (reference sequence). V lost 2 bases, J lost 2 bases, and 13 bases lay in between. This CDR3 reads CASSLSGHSQETQYF. CDR3 nucleotide sequence: TGTGCCAGCAGCTTATCCGGCCATTCTCAAGAGACCCAGTACTTC.

In its sample, this clone was seen once. The chain couples TRBV7-2 to TRBJ2-1, with D possibly being TRBD2 (6 bases). This CDR3 contains 14 residues. V was cut by 5 bases and J by 8 bases, with 16 bases left in between. CDR1 is SGHTA and CDR2 is FQGNSA in the germline V gene. The CDR3 bases are TGTGCCAGCAGCCTGCCTAGGAGGGAATATGAGCAGTTCTTC. It yields the protein CASSLPRREYEQFF.

The rearrangement uses TRBV7-9 and TRBJ1-1; unclear D gene. There are 13 residues in the CDR3. The germline gives CDR1 SEHNR, CDR2 FQNEAQ (reference sequence). The germline V and J ends were trimmed by 2 bases and 12 bases, with 16 bases remaining between them. CDR3 coding DNA: TGTGCCAGCAGCTTACCTGACCACGAAGCCACTTTCTTT. It yields the protein CASSLPDHEATFF.

This chain links TRBV19 with TRBJ1-1; D is uncertain. Germline CDR1 is LNHDA and CDR2 is SQIVND (reference sequence). The CDR3 runs 13 residues. V lost 2 bases, J lost 7 bases, and 11 bases lay in between. In nucleotides, the CDR3 is TGTGCCAGTAGTATAACGGATTTAAGTGAAGCTTTCTTT. As protein: CASSITDLSEAFF. The whole variable domain, remainder taken from reference TRBV19 and TRBJ1-1, is DGGITQSPKYLFRKEGQNVTLSCEQNLNHDAMYWYRQDPGQGLRLIYYSQIVNDFQKGDIAEGYSVSREKKESFPLTVTSAQKNPTAFYLCASSITDLSEAFFGQGTRLTVV.